This section outlines one T cell receptor beta chain sequence together with its context. The antigen is undetermined. The data originate from a study of post-analysis software for immune sequencing data. Background on the study: The courses of disease that were included comprised relapsing-remitting, secondary progressive and progressive-relapsing multiple sclerosis. Study results and limitations: Patients used about 5 TRBV segments, including TRBV5-6, TRBV5-1 and TRBV20-1, more often than controls. The F measure placed samples prepared in the same batch into strongly shared clusters.

TCR beta cDNA libraries had unique molecular identifiers. When about 1 to 11 million T cells were used, they gave hundreds of thousands of cDNA molecules. TCRdb used MiXCR to reprocess the PCR reads, holding one entry per CDR3 protein. This sample yields fewer than 850,000 distinct CDR3 sequences, of which roughly 30% are seen a single time; 0.5% to 0.6% belongs to the top ten. The CDR3 is 12 amino acids. The germline gives CDR1 DFQATT, CDR2 SNEGSKA (reference sequence). Trimming shortened V by 6 bases and J by 6 bases, and 15 bases separated the two germline ends. Sequencing was performed on blood. The gene calls are TRBV20-1 and TRBJ2-7, with D maybe TRBD2 (7 bases). The clonotype was recovered from a girl between 5 and 17 years old with multiple sclerosis. As DNA, the CDR3 is TGCAGTGCCTTTAGGGGGGGCTGCGAGCAGTACTTC. Its translation is CSAFRGGCEQYF.